Given below is one T cell receptor (beta chain) in context. Its target antigen remains unknown. The donors whose samples were sequenced had carbamazepine-induced Stevens-Johnson syndrome or toxic epidermal necrolysis (CBZ-SJS/TEN). Peripheral blood repertoires were obtained from CBZ-SJS/TEN patients of Han Chinese (about five) and European (about six) origin. To search for drug-specific clonotypes, the T cell receptor repertoires of patients with drug-induced severe cutaneous adverse reactions were profiled by next-generation sequencing. RNA was isolated from either blister cells of skin lesions or peripheral blood mononuclear cells. The sample comes from a study of T cells in severe cutaneous drug reactions (dated by TCRdb to the late 2010s). Study-level background: Between 2011 and 2018, patients were recruited from Taiwan, Thailand and a European registry network. Only patients with a probable or definite SJS/TEN or DRESS diagnosis by RegiSCAR criteria were enrolled. The Naranjo algorithm and the ALDEN drug causality algorithm were used to assign the culprit drug. Blister fluids/cells, PBMC and other biological samples were taken from patients in the acute stage or the recovery stage. Bulk TCR sequencing was combined with single-cell sequencing, quantitative PCR validation, functional assays and transgenic mouse experiments. To build the libraries, iRepertoire multiplex PCR was used, and the authors pointed to a comparison in which iRepertoire and 5' RACE methods, with or without UMI, captured abundant clonotypes similarly.

Library preparation used the iRepertoire multiplex PCR system with TCR subtype-specific primers for both bulk and single-cell sequencing. Multiplex PCR with primers targeting V, D and J gene regions was used to generate bulk TCR beta libraries. Roughly 95-550 ng of RNA per sample served as input for bulk TCR library preparation. An Illumina MiSeq was used to sequence bulk TCR beta amplicons. As for how the authors treated the data: Sample misassignments and low-quality sequencing reads were filtered out during quality control steps. CDR3 was defined as the amino acids lying between the Y[YFLI]C motif of the V-gene and the [FW]GXGT motif of the J-segment. The IMGT database was followed for TRBV and TRBJ gene assignments and CDR3 clonotypes. TRBV expression in each sample was normalized to the mean of the same gene in PBMC from under 50 healthy donors. Based on TCRdb reprocessing of the reads, there is one entry per CDR3 protein sequence, and DNA is missing. Here the V and J calls rest on TCRdb's processing, not on the authors' analysis. Per the sample table, the count is approximately 4,000 distinct CDR3 sequences. The ten largest account for under 80% of the sample.

Study-level results and caveats: A public TCRbeta CDR3 was found in all seven CBZ-SJS/TEN blister samples (mean roughly 15%) but was undetectable or scarce in tolerant-control and healthy-donor PBMC. TRBV12-4 usage was strongly increased in CBZ-SJS/TEN patients, averaging roughly 35% in blister cells and 4.5% to 6% in PBMC. According to the authors, further study is still needed to determine whether the public TCR generalizes to SJS/TEN caused by other drugs.

CDR1 is given as SGHTA and CDR2 as FQGNSA, both from the germline V gene. The CDR3 spans 15 residues, from the cysteine through the phenylalanine. DNA was not recorded. The chain joins TRBV7-2 to TRBJ1-1. This sequence originates from a human donor with Stevens-Johnson syndrome, a severe cutaneous drug reaction. Sequenced material: PBMCs. CDR3 loop: CASSPAIQGGTEAFF.